This T cell receptor (beta chain) appears in the sequencing data of a study of blood T cell repertoires in COVID-19. Across the study: Sites across the United States, Italy and Spain contributed samples from acute and convalescent COVID-19.

The germline V gene has CDR1 MGHRA and CDR2 YSYEKL. The V and J ends lost 8 bases and 1 base, in that order; junction bases with no gene match: 11. The CDR3 runs to 17 residues. This clone is a singleton in its sample. Assay: immunoSEQ multiplex PCR; the TCRdb copy retains only in-frame clones and omits some. Of more than 110,000 clones listed, 84% are singletons. This clonotype was sampled from a woman of 80 years or more in a cohort sampled during active or convalescent COVID-19. The sequenced sample consisted of peripheral blood. The V gene is TRBV4-1, the J gene TRBJ1-6, with 7 positions matching TRBD1. The CDR3 nucleotides are TGCGCCAGCGGTCCGGGACAGTTTGCGTCCTATAATTCACCCCTCCACTTT. Translating it yields CASGPGQFASYNSPLHF.